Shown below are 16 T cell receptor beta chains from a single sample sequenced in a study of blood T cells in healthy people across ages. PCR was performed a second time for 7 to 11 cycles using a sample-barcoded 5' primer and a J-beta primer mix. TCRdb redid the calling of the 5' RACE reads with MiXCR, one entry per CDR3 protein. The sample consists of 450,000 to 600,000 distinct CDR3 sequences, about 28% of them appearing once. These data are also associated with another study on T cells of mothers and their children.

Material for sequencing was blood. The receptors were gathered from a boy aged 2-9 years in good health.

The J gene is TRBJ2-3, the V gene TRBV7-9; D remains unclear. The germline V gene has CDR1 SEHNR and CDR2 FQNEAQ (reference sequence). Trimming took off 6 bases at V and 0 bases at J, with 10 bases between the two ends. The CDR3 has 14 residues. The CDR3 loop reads CASRGPISTDTQYF. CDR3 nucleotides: TGTGCCAGCAGGGGTCCCATTAGCACAGATACGCAGTATTTT.

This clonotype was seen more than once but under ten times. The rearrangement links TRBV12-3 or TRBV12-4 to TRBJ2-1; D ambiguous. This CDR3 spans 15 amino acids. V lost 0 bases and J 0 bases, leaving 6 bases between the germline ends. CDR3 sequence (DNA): TGTGCCAGCAGTTTAGCGTTGGGCTCCTACAATGAGCAGTTCTTC. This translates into CASSLALGSYNEQFF.

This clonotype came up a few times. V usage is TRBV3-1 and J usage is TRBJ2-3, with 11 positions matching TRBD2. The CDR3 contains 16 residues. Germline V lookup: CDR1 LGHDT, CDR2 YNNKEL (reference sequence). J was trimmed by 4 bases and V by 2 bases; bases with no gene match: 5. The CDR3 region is CASSQSVAGGADTQYF. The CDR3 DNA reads TGTGCCAGCAGCCAATCGGTAGCGGGGGGGGCAGATACGCAGTATTTT.

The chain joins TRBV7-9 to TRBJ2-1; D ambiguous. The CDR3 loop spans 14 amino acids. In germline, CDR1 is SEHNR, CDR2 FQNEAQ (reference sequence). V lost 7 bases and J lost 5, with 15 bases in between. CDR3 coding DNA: TGTGCCAGCACCGATATCCTACACAACAATGAGCAGTTCTTC. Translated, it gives CASTDILHNNEQFF.

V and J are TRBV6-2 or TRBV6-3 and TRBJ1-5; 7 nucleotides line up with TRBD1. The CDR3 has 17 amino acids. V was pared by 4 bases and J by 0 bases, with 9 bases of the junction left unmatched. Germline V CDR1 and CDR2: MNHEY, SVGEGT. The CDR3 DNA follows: TGTGCCAGCAGTTGGACAGGACGGTTTAATAGCAATCAGCCCCAGCATTTT. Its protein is CASSWTGRFNSNQPQHF.

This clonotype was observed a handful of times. The CDR3 DNA reads TGTGCCATCCAAGGGACTAGCAAAAAAGAGACCCAGTACTTC. The encoded protein is CAIQGTSKKETQYF. The genes are TRBV10-3 and TRBJ2-5; 9 bases are shared with TRBD2. V lost 8 bases, J lost 3 bases, and 7 bases stayed unmatched. There are 14 residues in the CDR3. Germline-derived CDR1 and CDR2 are ENHRY and SYGVKD.

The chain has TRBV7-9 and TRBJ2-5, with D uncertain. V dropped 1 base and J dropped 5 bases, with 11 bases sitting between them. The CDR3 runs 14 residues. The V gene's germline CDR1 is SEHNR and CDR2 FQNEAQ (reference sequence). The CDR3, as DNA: TGTGCCAGCAGCTTAGGGTCGGTTTTCGAGACCCAGTACTTC. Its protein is CASSLGSVFETQYF.

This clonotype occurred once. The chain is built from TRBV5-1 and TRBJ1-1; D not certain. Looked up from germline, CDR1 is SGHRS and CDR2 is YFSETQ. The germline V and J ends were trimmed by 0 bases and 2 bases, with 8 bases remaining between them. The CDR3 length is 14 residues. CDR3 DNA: TGCGCCAGCAGCTTGGAGGGATTCAACACTGAAGCTTTCTTT. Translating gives CASSLEGFNTEAFF.

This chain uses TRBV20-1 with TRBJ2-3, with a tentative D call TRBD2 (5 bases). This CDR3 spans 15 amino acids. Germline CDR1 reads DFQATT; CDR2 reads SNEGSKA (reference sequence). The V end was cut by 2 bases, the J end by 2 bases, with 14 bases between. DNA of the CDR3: TGCAGTGCTAGAAAAGGGTGGGAGAACACAGATACGCAGTATTTT. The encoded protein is CSARKGWENTDTQYF.

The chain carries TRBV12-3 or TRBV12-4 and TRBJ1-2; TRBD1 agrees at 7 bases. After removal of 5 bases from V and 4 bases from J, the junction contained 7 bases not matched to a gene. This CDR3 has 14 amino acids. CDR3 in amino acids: CASSTQQGTYGYTF. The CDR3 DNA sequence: TGTGCCAGCAGTACCCAACAGGGGACCTATGGCTACACCTTC.

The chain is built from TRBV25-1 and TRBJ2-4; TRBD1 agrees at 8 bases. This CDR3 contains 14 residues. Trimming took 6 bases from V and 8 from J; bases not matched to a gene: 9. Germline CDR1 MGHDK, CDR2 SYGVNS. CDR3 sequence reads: CASRTGGSWDIQYF. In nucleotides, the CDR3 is TGTGCCAGCAGAACAGGGGGGAGTTGGGACATTCAGTACTTC.

DNA of the CDR3: TGTGCCAGCAGACTCACAGGGGGCCCTCAAGAGACCCAGTACTTC. Its translation: CASRLTGGPQETQYF. The V gene is TRBV27, the J gene TRBJ2-5, with 9 bases identical to TRBD1. Germline values: CDR1 MNHEY, CDR2 SMNVEV (reference sequence). J gave up 2 bases and V 6 bases, and 7 bases lay outside the gene matches. The CDR3 loop spans 15 amino acids.

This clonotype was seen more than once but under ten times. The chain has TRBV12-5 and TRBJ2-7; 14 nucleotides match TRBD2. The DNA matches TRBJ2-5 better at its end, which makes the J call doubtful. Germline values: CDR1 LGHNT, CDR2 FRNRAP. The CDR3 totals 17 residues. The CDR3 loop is CASVGTSGSEVEKTQYF. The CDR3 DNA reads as TGTGCTAGTGTCGGGACTAGCGGGAGCGAGGTGGAAAAGACCCAGTACTTC.

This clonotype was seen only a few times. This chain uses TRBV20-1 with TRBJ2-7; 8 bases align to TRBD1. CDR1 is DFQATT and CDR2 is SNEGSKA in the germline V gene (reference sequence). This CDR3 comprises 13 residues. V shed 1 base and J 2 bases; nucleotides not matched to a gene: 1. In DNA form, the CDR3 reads TGCAGTGCTAGAGGGACAGGGACCTACGAGCAGTACTTC. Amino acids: CSARGTGTYEQYF.

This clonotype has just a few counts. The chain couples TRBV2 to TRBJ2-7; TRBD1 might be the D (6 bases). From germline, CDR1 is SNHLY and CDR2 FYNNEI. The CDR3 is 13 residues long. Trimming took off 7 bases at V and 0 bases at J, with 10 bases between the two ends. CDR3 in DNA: TGTGCCAGCAACAGGGACGGCTCCTACGAGCAGTACTTC. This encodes CASNRDGSYEQYF.

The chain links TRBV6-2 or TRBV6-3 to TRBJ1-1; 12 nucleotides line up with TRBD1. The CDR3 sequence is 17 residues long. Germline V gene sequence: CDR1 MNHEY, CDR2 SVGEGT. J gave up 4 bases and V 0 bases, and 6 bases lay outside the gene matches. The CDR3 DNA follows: TGTGCCAGCAGTTACTCGCGCCGGGACAGGGGGCCCACTGAAGCTTTCTTT. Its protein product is CASSYSRRDRGPTEAFF.